The clone carrying this T cell receptor beta chain has a handful of counts. Primers used in a second PCR of roughly 6 to 12 cycles were a sample-barcoded 5' primer and a J-beta primer mix. TCRdb itself ran the 5' RACE reads through MiXCR, one entry per CDR3 protein. In the table there are 650,000 to 1,000,000 distinct CDR3 sequences, around 34% of which are singletons. V shed 5 bases and J shed 4 bases, with 16 bases lying between them. The length of the CDR3 is 15 residues. Germline V gene data show CDR1 as MNHNS and CDR2 as SASEGT. The sample originates from a study of blood T cells in healthy people across ages. Per sample, at least 5 micrograms of total RNA were extracted.

Sequenced: blood. The TCR comes from a man younger than 35 in good health. The V call is TRBV6-1, the J call TRBJ2-3; TRBD2 might be the D (6 bases). The CDR3 DNA is TGTGCCAGCAGTTCCCGGGACTTCCCCCCAGATACGCAGTATTTT. This translates into CASSSRDFPPDTQYF.